A single sample gave rise to the 5 T cell receptor beta chains below, sequenced in a study of T cells in Graves' hyperthyroidism and ophthalmopathy. Researchers took RNA transcripts and amplified the TCR beta CDR3 regions from them. When the TCR CDR3 underwent first-round RT-PCR, the HTBI primer set was used. Using its own MiXCR run on the multiplex PCR reads, TCRdb lists one record per CDR3 protein. The table records 550,000 to 700,000 distinct CDR3 sequences, more than 45% of them present only once. The sample was peripheral blood or thyroid tissue (not recorded which). Receptors were obtained from an adult woman with Graves' disease, either hyperthyroidism or ophthalmopathy (not recorded which).

This clonotype showed up many times. The V and J genes are TRBV3-1 and TRBJ1-2, with a tentative D call TRBD1 (6 bases). The CDR3 consists of 15 residues. V lost 1 base, J lost 4 bases, and 13 bases lay in between. CDR1 is LGHDT and CDR2 is YNNKEL in the germline V gene (reference sequence). The CDR3 loop reads CASSQGSTGSYGYTF. The CDR3 coding sequence is TGTGCCAGCAGCCAAGGTTCGACAGGCAGCTATGGCTACACCTTC.

This clonotype was detected many times. The CDR3 sequence is CASSKQGSEEKLFF. CDR3 DNA: TGTGCCAGCAGCAAACAGGGAAGTGAGGAAAAACTGTTTTTT. The rearrangement joins TRBV12-3 or TRBV12-4 to TRBJ1-4; tentatively, D is TRBD1 (6 bases). V was clipped by 6 bases and J by 8 bases, with 16 bases between them. The CDR3 contains 14 residues.

The table lists this clonotype with many counts. The chain links TRBV7-3 to TRBJ2-2; D may be TRBD1 or TRBD2 (5 bases each). Per the germline V gene, CDR1 is SGHTA and CDR2 is FQGTGA. Trimming removed 8 bases at V and 5 bases at J, with 12 bases between. The CDR3 is 13 amino acids. The DNA of the CDR3 is TGTGCCAGCGGGGGTGAGGGGACCGGGGAGCTGTTTTTT. Translation gives CASGGEGTGELFF.

The V call is TRBV2, the J call TRBJ2-2; D tentatively fits TRBD1 or TRBD2 (6 bases each). The CDR3 loop spans 14 amino acids. Germline V gives CDR1 SNHLY, CDR2 FYNNEI. The V end was cut by 7 bases, the J end by 4 bases, with 13 bases between. CDR3 in DNA: TGTGCCAGCACCGGTGGAGGGGGCACCGGGGAGCTGTTTTTT. The encoded protein is CASTGGGGTGELFF.

V and J are TRBV10-3 and TRBJ1-5; 7 nucleotides match TRBD1. This CDR3 is built from 14 residues. CDR1 and CDR2 from the germline V gene are ENHRY and SYGVKD. The J segment lost 4 bases and the V segment lost 4 bases, leaving 4 bases of the junction unmatched. The DNA for the CDR3 is TGTGCCATCAGTGCGGGCAGGGGGAATCAGCCCCAGCATTTT. It yields the protein CAISAGRGNQPQHF.